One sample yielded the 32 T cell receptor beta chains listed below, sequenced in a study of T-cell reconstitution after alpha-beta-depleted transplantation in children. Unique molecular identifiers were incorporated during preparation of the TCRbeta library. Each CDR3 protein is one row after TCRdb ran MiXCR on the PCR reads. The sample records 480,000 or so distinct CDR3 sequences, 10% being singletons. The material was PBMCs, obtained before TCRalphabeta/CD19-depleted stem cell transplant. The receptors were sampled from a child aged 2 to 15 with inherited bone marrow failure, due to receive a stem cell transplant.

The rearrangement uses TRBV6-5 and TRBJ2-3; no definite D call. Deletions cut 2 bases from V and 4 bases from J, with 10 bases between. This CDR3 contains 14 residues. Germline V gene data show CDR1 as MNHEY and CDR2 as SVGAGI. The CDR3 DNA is TGTGCCAGCAGTTACGCCTCGACGGCAGATACGCAGTATTTT. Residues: CASSYASTADTQYF.

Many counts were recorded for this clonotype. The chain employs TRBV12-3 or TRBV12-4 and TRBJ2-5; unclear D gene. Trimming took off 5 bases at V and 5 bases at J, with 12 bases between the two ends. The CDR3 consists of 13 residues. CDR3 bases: TGTGCCAGCAGTAAATCCAGCAGGGAGACCCAGTACTTC. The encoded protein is CASSKSSRETQYF.

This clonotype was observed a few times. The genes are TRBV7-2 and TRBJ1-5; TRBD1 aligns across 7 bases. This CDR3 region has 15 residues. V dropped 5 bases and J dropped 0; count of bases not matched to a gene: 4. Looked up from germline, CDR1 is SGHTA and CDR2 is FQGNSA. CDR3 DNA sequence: TGTGCCAGCAGCCGGGACAGCAATAGCAATCAGCCCCAGCATTTT. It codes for CASSRDSNSNQPQHF.

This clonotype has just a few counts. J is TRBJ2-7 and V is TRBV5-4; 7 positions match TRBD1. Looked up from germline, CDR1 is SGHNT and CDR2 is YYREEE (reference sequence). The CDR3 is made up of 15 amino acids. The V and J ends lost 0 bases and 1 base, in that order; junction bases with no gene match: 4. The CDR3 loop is CASSLEGTDSYEQYF. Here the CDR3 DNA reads TGTGCCAGCAGCTTGGAGGGGACAGATTCCTACGAGCAGTACTTC.

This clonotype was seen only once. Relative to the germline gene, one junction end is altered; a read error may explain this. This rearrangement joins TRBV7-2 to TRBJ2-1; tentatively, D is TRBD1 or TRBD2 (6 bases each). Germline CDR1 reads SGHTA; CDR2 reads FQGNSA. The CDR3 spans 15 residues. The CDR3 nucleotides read TGTGCCAGCAGCCCCGCCGGGGGCTCCTACAATGAGCAGATCTTC. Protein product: CASSPAGGSYNEQIF.

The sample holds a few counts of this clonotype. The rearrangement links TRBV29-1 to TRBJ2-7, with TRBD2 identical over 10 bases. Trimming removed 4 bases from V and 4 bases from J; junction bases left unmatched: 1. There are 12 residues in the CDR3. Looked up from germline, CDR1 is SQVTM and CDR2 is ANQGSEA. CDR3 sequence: CSVVSGRYEQYF. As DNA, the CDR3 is TGCAGCGTTGTTAGCGGGAGGTACGAGCAGTACTTC.

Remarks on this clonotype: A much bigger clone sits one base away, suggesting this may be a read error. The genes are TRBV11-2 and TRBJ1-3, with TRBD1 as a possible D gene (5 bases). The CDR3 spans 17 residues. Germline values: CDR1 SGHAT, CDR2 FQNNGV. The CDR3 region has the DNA TGTGCCGGCAGCCCAGCCGGGGCAGGCCGCTCTGGAAACACCATATATTTT. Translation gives CAGSPAGAGRSGNTIYF.

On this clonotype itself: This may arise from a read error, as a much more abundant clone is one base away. The CDR3 is CAISVGGEIYYEQYF. As DNA, the CDR3 is TGTGCCATCAGTGTTGGGGGGGAGATATACTACGAGCAGTACTTC. The J gene is TRBJ2-7, the V gene TRBV10-3; TRBD2 aligns across 7 bases. CDR1 and CDR2 from the germline V gene are ENHRY and SYGVKD. The CDR3 runs to 15 residues. J was trimmed by 3 bases and V by 4 bases; bases with no gene match: 9.

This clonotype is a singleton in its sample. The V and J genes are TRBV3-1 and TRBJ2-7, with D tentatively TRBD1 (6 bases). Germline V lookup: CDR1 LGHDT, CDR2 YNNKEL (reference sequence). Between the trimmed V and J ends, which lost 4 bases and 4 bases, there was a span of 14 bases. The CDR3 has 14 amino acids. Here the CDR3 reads CASSPVQGSYEQYF. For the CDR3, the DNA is TGTGCCAGCAGCCCGGTACAGGGCTCGTACGAGCAGTACTTC.

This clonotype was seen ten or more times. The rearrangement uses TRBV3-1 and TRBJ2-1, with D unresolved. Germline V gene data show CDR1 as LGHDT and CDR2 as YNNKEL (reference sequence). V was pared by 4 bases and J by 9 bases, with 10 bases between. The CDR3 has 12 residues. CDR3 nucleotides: TGTGCCAGCAGCCCGGTAAGAGGTGAGCAGTTCTTC. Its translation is CASSPVRGEQFF.

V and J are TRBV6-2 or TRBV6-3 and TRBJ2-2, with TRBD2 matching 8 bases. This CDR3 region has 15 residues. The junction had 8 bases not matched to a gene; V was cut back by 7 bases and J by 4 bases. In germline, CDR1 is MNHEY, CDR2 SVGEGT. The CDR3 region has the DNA TGTGCCAGCACCTCTCTAGCGGGTGGCACCGGGGAGCTGTTTTTT. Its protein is CASTSLAGGTGELFF.

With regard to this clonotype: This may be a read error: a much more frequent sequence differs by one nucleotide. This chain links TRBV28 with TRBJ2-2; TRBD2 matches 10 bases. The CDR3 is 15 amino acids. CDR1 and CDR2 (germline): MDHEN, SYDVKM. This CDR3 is CASSPSGRATGVLFF. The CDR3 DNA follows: TGTGCCAGCAGCCCTAGCGGGAGAGCCACCGGGGTGCTGTTTTTT.

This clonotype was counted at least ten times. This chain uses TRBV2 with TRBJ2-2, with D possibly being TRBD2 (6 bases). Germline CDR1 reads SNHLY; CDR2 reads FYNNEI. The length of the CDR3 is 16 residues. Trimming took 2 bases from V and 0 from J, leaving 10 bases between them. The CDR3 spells CASSEKGLPNTGELFF. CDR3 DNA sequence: TGTGCCAGCAGTGAAAAGGGACTTCCGAACACCGGGGAGCTGTTTTTT.

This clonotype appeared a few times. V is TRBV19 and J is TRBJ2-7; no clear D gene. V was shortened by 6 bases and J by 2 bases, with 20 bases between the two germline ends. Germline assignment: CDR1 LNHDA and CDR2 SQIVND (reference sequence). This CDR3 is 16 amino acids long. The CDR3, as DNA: TGTGCCAGTAGCTACGGTCTTCTGGGCTCCCCCTACGAGCAGTACTTC. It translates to CASSYGLLGSPYEQYF.

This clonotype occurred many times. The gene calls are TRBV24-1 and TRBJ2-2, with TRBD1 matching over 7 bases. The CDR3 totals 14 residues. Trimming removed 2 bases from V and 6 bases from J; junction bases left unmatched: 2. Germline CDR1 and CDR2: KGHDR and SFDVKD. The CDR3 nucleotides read TGTGCCACCAGTGATTGGGGACAGCCCGGGGAGCTGTTTTTT. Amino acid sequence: CATSDWGQPGELFF.

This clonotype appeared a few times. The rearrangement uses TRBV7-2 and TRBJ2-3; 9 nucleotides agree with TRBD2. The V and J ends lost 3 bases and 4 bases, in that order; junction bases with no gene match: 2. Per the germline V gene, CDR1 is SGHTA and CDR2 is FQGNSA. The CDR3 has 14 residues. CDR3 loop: CASSFLAGPDTQYF. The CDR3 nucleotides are TGTGCCAGCAGCTTTCTAGCGGGACCAGATACGCAGTATTTT.

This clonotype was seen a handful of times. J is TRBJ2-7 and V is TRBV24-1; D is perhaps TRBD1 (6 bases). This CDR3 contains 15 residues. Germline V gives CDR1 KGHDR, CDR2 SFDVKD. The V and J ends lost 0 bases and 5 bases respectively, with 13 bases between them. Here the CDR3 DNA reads TGTGCCACCAGTGATTTGTGCGGACAGAAAGACGAGCAGTACTTC. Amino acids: CATSDLCGQKDEQYF.

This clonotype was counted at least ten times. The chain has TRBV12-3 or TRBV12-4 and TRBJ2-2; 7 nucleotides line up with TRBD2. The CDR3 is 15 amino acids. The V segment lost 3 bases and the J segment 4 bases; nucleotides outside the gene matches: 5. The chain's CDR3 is CASSFKRDRTGELFF. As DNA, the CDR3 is TGTGCCAGCAGTTTTAAGCGGGACCGCACCGGGGAGCTGTTTTTT.

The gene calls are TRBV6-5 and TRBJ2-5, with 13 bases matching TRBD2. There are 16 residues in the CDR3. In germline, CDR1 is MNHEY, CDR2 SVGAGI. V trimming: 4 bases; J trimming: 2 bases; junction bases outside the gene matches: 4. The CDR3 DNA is TGTGCCAGCAGTTTCGGACTAGCGGGAGCTCAAGAGACCCAGTACTTC. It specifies CASSFGLAGAQETQYF.

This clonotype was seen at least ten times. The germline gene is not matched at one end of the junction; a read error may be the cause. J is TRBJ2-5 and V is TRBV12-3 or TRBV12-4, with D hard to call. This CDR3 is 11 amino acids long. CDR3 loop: CASSSVGFPHF. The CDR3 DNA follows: TGTGCCAGCAGTTCAGTCGGATTCCCCCACTTC.

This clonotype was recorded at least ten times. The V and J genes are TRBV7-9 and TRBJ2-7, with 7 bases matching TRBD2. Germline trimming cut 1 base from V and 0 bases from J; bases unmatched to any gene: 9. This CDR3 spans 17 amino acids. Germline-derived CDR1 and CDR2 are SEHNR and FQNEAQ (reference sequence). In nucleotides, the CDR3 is TGTGCCAGCAGCTTAGGGGAGGGGTGGCGGGGCTCCTACGAGCAGTACTTC. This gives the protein CASSLGEGWRGSYEQYF.

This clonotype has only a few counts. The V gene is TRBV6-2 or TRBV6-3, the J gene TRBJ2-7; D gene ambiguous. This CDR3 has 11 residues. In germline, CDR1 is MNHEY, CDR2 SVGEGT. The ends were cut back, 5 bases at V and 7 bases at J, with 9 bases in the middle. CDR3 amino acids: CASSRTFEQYF. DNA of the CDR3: TGTGCCAGCAGTCGGACGTTTGAGCAGTACTTC.

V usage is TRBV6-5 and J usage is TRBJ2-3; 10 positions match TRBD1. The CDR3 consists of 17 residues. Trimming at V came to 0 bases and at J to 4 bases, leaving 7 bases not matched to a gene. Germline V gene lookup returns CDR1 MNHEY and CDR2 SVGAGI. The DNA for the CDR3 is TGTGCCAGCAGTTACTCGACGGACAGGGGGTTGGCAGATACGCAGTATTTT. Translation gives CASSYSTDRGLADTQYF.

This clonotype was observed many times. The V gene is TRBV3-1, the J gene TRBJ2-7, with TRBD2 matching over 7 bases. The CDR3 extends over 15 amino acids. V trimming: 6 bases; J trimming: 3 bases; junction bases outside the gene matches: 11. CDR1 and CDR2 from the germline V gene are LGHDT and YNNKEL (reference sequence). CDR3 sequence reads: CASSHMSGGGYEQYF. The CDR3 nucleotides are TGTGCCAGCAGTCATATGTCGGGGGGTGGCTACGAGCAGTACTTC.

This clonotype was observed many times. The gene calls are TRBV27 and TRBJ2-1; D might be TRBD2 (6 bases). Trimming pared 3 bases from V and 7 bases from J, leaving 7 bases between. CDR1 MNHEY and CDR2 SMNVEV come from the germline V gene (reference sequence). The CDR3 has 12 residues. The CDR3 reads CASSFGTNEQFF. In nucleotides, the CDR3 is TGTGCCAGCAGTTTCGGGACTAATGAGCAGTTCTTC.

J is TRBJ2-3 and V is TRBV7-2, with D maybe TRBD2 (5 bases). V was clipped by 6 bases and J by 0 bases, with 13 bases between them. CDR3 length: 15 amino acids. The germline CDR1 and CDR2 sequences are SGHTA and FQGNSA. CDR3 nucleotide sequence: TGTGCCAGCAGTGCGAGGGCAGCTAGCACAGATACGCAGTATTTT. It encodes CASSARAASTDTQYF.

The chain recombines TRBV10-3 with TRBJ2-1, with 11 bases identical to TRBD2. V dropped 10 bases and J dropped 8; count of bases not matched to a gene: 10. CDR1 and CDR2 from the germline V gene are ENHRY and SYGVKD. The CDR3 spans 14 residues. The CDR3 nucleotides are TGTGCCACAAAACTAGCGGGAGTAAACCATGAGCAGTTCTTC. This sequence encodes CATKLAGVNHEQFF.

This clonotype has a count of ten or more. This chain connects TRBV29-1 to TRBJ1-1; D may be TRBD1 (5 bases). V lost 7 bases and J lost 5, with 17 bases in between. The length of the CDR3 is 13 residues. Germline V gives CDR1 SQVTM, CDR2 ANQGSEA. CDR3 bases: TGCAGCGCTGCTAATTCAGGGAAAACTGAAGCTTTCTTT. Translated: CSAANSGKTEAFF.

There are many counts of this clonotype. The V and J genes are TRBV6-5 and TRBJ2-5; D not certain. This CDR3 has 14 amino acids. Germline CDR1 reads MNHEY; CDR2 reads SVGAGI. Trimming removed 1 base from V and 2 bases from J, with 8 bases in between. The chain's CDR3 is CASSYLGLQETQYF. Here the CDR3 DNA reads TGTGCCAGCAGTTACTTAGGTCTGCAAGAGACCCAGTACTTC.

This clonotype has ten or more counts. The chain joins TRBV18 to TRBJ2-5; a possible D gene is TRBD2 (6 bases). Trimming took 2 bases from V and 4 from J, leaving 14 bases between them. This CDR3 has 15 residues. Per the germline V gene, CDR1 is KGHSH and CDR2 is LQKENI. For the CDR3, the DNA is TGTGCCAGCTCACCAATCCGGGGGAAGGGAGAGACCCAGTACTTC. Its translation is CASSPIRGKGETQYF.

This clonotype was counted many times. CDR3 sequence (DNA): TGTGCCAGCAGTCACTCCCGGGGGACACTCACCTACGAGCAGTACTTC. It translates to CASSHSRGTLTYEQYF. The V gene is TRBV27, the J gene TRBJ2-7, with D possibly being TRBD1 or TRBD2 (6 bases each). Trimming cost V 5 bases and J 2 bases, with 19 bases left between them. The germline CDR1 and CDR2 sequences are MNHEY and SMNVEV (reference sequence). The CDR3 has 16 amino acids.

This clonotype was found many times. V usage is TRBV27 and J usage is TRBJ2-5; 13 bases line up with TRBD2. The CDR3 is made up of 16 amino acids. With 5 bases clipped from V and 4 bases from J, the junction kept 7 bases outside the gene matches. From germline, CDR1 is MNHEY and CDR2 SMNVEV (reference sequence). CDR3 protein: CASSVGLAGVGETQYF. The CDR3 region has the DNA TGTGCCAGCAGTGTCGGACTAGCGGGAGTAGGAGAGACCCAGTACTTC.